This T cell receptor beta chain is drawn from a study of cytotoxic CD8 clonotypes in ibrutinib-treated CLL. As for the study in general: By median roughly 74 months, around twelve had progressed and approximately 15 stayed remitted; responses had been 2 complete and around 25 partial.

General observations from the study: Age-matched healthy donor levels were exceeded by baseline clonality, which tracked circulating CD8+ T-cell counts. Clonality rose at ibrutinib response and fell back toward baseline at progression.

With regard to this clone: What it binds is unknown.

Some clones are missing from TCRdb's copy, which holds only in-frame ones; the method was immunoSEQ multiplex PCR. The sample holds over 200,000 clones; more than 65% are singletons and the top ten take 5.5% to 7%. From germline, CDR1 is MNHEY and CDR2 SMNVEV (reference sequence). The V end was cut by 3 bases, the J end by 5 bases, with 10 bases between. This CDR3 has 13 residues. The sequence was obtained from a human donor with chronic lymphocytic leukemia. The rearrangement uses TRBV27 and TRBJ1-2; D not certain. The sequences come from PBMCs, collected after 12 months of ibrutinib treatment. CDR3 sequence (DNA): TGTGCCAGCAGTTTCTCACAGAGATATGGCTACACCTTC. Encoded protein: CASSFSQRYGYTF.